Sequencing of this T cell receptor (beta chain) was carried out in a study of blood T cell repertoires in COVID-19. Study context: Samples of COVID-19 (acute and convalescent) were obtained from the United States, Italy and Spain. The analysed material was cDNA or gDNA that came from T cells, B-cell-depleted T cells, or PBMCs.

In the authors' workflow: It was from reference gene primer amplification that nucleated cell counts were estimated. Measured with immunoSEQ multiplex PCR; TCRdb has only the in-frame clones, and not every one. Clone size and V and J calls were adopted from that table, with D and trimming inferred from the DNA. The profile covers 80,000 to 95,000 clones, with approximately 90% appearing a single time and about 3% taken by the ten largest. This clone has only one observation. The CDR3 length is 12 residues. CDR1 and CDR2 from the germline V gene are SNHLY and FYNNEI. The junction had 3 bases not matched to a gene; V was cut back by 8 bases and J by 3 bases.

This sequence joins TRBV2 and TRBJ2-7, with 8 positions matching TRBD1. The receptor's source is a woman aged 45-59 years with active or convalescent COVID-19. The sequenced sample consisted of peripheral blood. The CDR3 spells CASSDRVYEQYF. The CDR3 nucleotides read TGTGCCAGCTCGGACAGGGTCTACGAGCAGTACTTC.